This T cell receptor beta chain was retrieved from a study of blood T cell repertoires in COVID-19. V shed 5 bases and J 5 bases; nucleotides not matched to a gene: 14. Looked up from germline, CDR1 is MNHEY and CDR2 is SMNVEV (reference sequence). CDR3 size: 16 residues. Data came from immunoSEQ multiplex PCR; TCRdb stores just in-frame clones and leaves some out. The data show about 230,000 clones, around 85% seen once. The sequenced sample consisted of PBMCs or T cells enriched from blood (not recorded which). The receptor's source is a woman between 45 and 65 years old in a cohort exposed to, infected with or recovered from COVID-19 (not recorded which). The V and J genes are TRBV27 and TRBJ2-7, with 8 bases identical to TRBD1. The CDR3 protein is CASSPLAGQGIHEQYF. CDR3 DNA: TGTGCCAGCAGTCCCCTGGCCGGACAGGGAATCCACGAGCAGTACTTC.